This TCR beta chain was identified during a study of blood T cell repertoires in COVID-19 (dated by TCRdb to the early 2020s). Notes on the research overall: The collaborator samples originated in the United States, Italy and Spain and spanned the acute and convalescent phases of COVID-19. The dataset comprised deeply sampled blood TCRbeta repertoires from subjects exposed to, actively infected with, or recovered from COVID-19. Samples came from the ongoing ImmuneRACE study (first 160 participants) plus 1,254 subjects from 6 global collaborators. The repertoires were made available in a free public database intended to serve as a resource for research on the immune response to SARS-CoV-2. HLA class I and class II types, where available, came from metadata supplied by the sample provider rather than from assay-based typing. The material from the prospective study consisted of cDNA or gDNA derived from T cells, B-cell-depleted T cells, or PBMCs. Nearly every sample came with metadata listing a de-identified subject ID, COVID-19 status, age in years and sex.

TCRbeta CDR3 regions were amplified from genomic DNA by means of the immunoSEQ Assay, a bias-controlled multiplex PCR. The source study handled its data this way. The number of nucleated cells in each sample was estimated by amplification of reference gene primers within the assay. Sequence reads were collapsed and filtered to measure the absolute abundance of every unique TCRbeta CDR3 rearrangement. For each sample, productive Simpson clonality was calculated as the square root of Simpson's diversity index across productive rearrangements. Drawn from immuneACCESS, this table holds only the in-frame rearrangements with V and J called that TCRdb kept. Clones are partly lost; checked studies trace under half to an unresolved V gene and leave the rest unexplained. That table gives V, J and clone size, and the DNA gave D and trimming. For this sample there are about 140,000 clones; 84% appear just once. The top ten clones comprise around 3.7% of the sample.

Broader findings and caveats from the paper: The amount of clinical and demographic metadata varied by source and participant and was provided uncurated.

Enrolling through a virtual design, the prospective study's participants ranged in age from roughly 18 to 90 years and lived across about two dozen United States geographic areas. To assign participants to cohorts, the prospective study relied on clinical history that participants themselves reported in a screening survey and a study questionnaire. Mobile phlebotomists in the prospective study collected whole blood, serum and a nasopharyngeal or oropharyngeal swab from every participant. Prospective study participants could optionally give additional blood draws and questionnaires over an approximately 2-month period. Before DNA extraction, blood samples from the prospective study were shipped at room temperature or frozen. CDR1 SGHNT and CDR2 YYREEE were looked up in the germline V gene (reference sequence). The V end loses 2 bases and the J end loses 0 bases, and a stretch of 8 bases separates them. From cysteine to phenylalanine, the CDR3 is 14 amino acids long. Just CDR3 DNA is preserved here, 42 bases in frame from base 1.

This clone appeared many times. Its antigen is unknown. No base qualities exist here, and no much larger clone lies one base off it. Material for sequencing was PBMCs or T cells enriched from blood (not recorded which). Recombination joined TRBV5-4 with TRBJ1-2; the best D guess is TRBD1, with 6 bases matching. The TCR sequence derives from a woman aged 45-65 years with acute COVID-19. The CDR3 here reads CASSLGGANYGYTF. The base sequence is TGTGCCAGCAGCTTAGGGGGGGCTAACTATGGCTACACCTTC.